This T cell receptor (beta chain) stems from a study of vaccination and CD4 T cells after COVID-19. Study at large: The convalescents, six males and four females, included two who were Hispanic.

Study observations and caveats: Among reactive clones from convalescent patients, a median 86.3% appeared only post-vaccination.

CD4+ T cells that had been cultured provided DNA sequenced with the Oncomine TCR Beta short-read assay. One entry per CDR3 protein, called by TCRdb with MiXCR from the PCR reads. The repertoire holds approximately 22,000 distinct CDR3 sequences, with around 37% as singletons. The CDR3 totals 16 residues. V was cut by 3 bases and J by 8 bases, with 17 bases left in between. Germline CDR1 is LNHDA and CDR2 is SQIVND (reference sequence). Turning to this clonotype: As yet, its antigen is unknown.

Time point noted: late sampling 161 to 241 days after vaccination in three convalescent patients. The treatment is: roughly nine-day PBMC culture with coronavirus spike peptide pools or control peptides (ViraFEST assay). T cells were expanded with peptide pools, and expanded clonotypes were identified by TCR sequencing. The chain uses TRBV19 and TRBJ2-6, with D uncertain. This clonotype was sampled from a human donor who had recovered from COVID-19. This specimen was CD4+ T cells from blood, cultured in vitro, taken about 7 months after SARS-CoV-2 vaccination. The CDR3 DNA sequence: TGTGCCAGTAGTATTGCTACGCAGGCTGGATCCAACGTCCTGACTTTC. It yields the protein CASSIATQAGSNVLTF.